This T cell receptor (beta chain) stems from a study of tumor-infiltrating lymphocytes in localized non-small cell lung cancer. About the study: From each patient, both tumor and uninvolved lung, non-adjacent to tumor, were sampled.

Germline trimming cut 0 bases from V and 4 bases from J; bases unmatched to any gene: 2. CDR1 and CDR2 (germline): SGHNT, YYREEE (reference sequence). This CDR3 comprises 15 residues. Sequenced by immunoSEQ multiplex PCR; TCRdb stores in-frame clones only, minus some. The sample includes approximately 8,400 clones, roughly 80% seen only once; the top ten take roughly 6%. The sample was uninvolved lung tissue not adjacent to the tumor. V is TRBV5-4 and J is TRBJ2-1, with 9 bases identical to TRBD2. The source of this sequence is a human donor with non-small cell lung cancer. CDR3 in DNA: TGTGCCAGCAGCTTGGAGCTAGCGGGGTACAATGAGCAGTTCTTC. The encoded protein is CASSLELAGYNEQFF.